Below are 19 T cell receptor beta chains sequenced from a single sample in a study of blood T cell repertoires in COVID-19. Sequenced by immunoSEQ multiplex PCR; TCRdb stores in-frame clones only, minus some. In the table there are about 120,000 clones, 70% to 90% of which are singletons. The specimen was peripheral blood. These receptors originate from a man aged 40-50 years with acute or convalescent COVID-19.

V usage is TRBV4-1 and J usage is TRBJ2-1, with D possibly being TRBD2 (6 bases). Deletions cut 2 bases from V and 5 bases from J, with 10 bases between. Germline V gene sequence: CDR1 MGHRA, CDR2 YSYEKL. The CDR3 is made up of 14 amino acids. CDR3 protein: CASSQLTSNNEQFF. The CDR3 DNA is TGCGCCAGCAGCCAACTAACTAGCAACAATGAGCAGTTCTTC.

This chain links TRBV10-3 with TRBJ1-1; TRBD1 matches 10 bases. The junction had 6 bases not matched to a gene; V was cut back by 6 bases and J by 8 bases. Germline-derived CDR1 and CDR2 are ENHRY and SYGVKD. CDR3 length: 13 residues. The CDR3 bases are TGTGCCATCAGCCGGGACAGGGGATGGGAAGCTTTCTTT. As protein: CAISRDRGWEAFF.

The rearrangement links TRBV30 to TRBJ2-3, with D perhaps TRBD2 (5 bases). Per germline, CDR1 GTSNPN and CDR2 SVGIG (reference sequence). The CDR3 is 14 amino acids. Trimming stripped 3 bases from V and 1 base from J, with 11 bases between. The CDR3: CAWRRVGGTDTQYF. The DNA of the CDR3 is TGTGCCTGGAGGCGGGTAGGAGGCACAGATACGCAGTATTTT.

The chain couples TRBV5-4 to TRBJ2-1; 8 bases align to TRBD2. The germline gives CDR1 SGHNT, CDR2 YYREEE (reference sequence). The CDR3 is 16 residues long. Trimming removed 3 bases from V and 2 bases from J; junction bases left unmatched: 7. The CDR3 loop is CASSSPVAGPYNEQFF. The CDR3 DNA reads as TGTGCCAGCAGCTCACCAGTAGCGGGGCCCTACAATGAGCAGTTCTTC.

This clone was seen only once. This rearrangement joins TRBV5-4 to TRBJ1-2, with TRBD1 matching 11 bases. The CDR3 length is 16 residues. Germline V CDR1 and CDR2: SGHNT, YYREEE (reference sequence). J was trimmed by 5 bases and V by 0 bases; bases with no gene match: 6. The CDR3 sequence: CASSLAGTGGSYGYTF. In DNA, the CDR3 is TGTGCCAGCAGCTTGGCCGGGACAGGGGGTTCATATGGCTACACCTTC.

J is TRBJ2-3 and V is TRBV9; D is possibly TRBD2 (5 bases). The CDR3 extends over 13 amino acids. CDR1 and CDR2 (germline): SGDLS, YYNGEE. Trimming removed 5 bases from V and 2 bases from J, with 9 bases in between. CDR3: CASSSDPTDTQYF. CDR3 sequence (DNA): TGTGCCAGCAGTAGCGACCCCACAGATACGCAGTATTTT.

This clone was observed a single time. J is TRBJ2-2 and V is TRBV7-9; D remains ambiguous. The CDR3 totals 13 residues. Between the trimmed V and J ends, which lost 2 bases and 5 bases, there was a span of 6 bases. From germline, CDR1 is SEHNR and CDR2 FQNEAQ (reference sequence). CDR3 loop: CASSLTWTGELFF. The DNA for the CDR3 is TGTGCCAGCAGCTTAACTTGGACCGGGGAGCTGTTTTTT.

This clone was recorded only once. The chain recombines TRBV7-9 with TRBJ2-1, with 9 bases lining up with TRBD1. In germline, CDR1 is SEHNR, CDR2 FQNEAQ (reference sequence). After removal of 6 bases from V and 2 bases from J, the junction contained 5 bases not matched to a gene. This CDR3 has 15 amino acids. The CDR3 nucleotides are TGTGCCAGCAGGCGGACAGGGGAGGCCTACAATGAGCAGTTCTTC. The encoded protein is CASRRTGEAYNEQFF.

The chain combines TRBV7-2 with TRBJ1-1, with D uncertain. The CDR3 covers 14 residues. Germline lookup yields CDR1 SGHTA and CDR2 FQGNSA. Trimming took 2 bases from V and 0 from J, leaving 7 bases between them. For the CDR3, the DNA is TGTGCCAGCAGCTTATTGGCGGTGAACACTGAAGCTTTCTTT. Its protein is CASSLLAVNTEAFF.

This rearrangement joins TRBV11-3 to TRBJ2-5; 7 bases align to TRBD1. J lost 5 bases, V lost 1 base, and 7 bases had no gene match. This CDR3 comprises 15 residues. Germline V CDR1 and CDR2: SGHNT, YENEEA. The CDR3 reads CASSLGAGGGETQYF. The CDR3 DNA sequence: TGTGCCAGCAGCTTAGGGGCAGGGGGTGGCGAGACCCAGTACTTC.

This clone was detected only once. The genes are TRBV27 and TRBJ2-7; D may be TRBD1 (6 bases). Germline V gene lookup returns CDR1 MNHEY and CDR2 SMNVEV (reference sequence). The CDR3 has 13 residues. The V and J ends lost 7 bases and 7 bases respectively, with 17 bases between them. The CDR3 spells CASIPGHPREQYF. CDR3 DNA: TGTGCCAGCATCCCGGGACACCCTAGAGAGCAGTACTTC.

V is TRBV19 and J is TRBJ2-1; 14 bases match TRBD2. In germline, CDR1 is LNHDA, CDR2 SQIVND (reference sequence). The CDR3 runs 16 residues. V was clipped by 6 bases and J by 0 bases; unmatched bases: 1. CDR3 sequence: CASSGTSGSSYNEQFF. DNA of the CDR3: TGTGCCAGTAGCGGGACTAGCGGGAGCTCCTACAATGAGCAGTTCTTC.

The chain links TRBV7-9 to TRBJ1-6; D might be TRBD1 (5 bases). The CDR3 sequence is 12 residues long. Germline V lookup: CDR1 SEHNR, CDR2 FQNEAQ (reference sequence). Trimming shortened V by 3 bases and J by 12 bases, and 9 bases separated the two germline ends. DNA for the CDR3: TGTGCCAGCAGCTTGACAGCGGGACCCCTCCACTTT. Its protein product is CASSLTAGPLHF.

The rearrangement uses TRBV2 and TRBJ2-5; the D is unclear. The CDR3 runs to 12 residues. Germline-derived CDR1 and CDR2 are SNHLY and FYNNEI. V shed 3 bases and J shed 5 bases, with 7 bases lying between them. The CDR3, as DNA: TGTGCCAGCAGTGACCTGCGGGAGACCCAGTACTTC. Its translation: CASSDLRETQYF.

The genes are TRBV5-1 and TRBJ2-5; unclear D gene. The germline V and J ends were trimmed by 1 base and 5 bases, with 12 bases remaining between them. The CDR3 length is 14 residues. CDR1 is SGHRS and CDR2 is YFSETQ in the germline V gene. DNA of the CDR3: TGCGCCAGCAGCTTGTGGCCGGGTCGGGAGACCCAGTACTTC. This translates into CASSLWPGRETQYF.

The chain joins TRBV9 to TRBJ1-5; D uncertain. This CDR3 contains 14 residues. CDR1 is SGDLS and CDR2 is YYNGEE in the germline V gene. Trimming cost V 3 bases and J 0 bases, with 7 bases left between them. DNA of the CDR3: TGTGCCAGCAGCGACACCTCTAGCAATCAGCCCCAGCATTTT. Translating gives CASSDTSSNQPQHF.

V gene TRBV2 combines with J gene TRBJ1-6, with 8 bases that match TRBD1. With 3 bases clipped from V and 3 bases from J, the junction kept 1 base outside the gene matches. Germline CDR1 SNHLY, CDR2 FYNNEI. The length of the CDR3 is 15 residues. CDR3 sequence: CASSDRGRYNSPLHF. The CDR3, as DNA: TGTGCCAGCAGTGACAGGGGGCGCTATAATTCACCCCTCCACTTT.

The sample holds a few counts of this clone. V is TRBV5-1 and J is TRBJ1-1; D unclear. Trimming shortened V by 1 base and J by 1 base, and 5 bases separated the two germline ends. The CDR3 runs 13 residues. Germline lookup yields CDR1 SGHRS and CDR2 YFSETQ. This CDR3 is CASSLLGNTEAFF. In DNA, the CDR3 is TGCGCCAGCAGCTTGCTAGGGAACACTGAAGCTTTCTTT.

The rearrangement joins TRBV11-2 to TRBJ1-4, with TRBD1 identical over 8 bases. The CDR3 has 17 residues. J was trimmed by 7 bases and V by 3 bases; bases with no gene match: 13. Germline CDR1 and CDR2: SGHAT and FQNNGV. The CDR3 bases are TGTGCCAGCAGCTTTGGGCGCAGGGGGCGGTTTGGTGAAAAACTGTTTTTT. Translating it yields CASSFGRRGRFGEKLFF.